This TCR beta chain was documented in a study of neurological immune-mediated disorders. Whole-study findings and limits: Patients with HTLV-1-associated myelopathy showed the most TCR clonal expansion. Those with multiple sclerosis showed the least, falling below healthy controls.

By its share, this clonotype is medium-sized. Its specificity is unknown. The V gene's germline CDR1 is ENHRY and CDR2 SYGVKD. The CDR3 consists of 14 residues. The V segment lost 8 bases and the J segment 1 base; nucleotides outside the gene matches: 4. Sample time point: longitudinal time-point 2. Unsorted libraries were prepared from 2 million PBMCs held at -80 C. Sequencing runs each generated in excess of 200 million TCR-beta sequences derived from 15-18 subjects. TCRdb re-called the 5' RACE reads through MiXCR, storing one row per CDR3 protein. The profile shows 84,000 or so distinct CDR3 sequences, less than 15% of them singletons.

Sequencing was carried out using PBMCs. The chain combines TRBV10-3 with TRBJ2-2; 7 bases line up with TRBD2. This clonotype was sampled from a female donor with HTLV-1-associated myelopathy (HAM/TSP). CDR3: CAISGTMNTGELFF. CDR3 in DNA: TGTGCCATCTCCGGGACTATGAACACCGGGGAGCTGTTTTTT.